This record covers a single TCR beta chain. Its antigen remains unidentified. V lost 1 base and J lost 1, with 7 bases in between. This CDR3 has 14 amino acids. In germline, CDR1 is SGHTA, CDR2 FQGNSA. Here immunoSEQ multiplex PCR was the method, and the copy in TCRdb shows in-frame clones only, minus some. In the table there are 70,000 to 95,000 clones, 91% of which are singletons. This sample is part of a study of T cell responses to AZD1222 COVID-19 vaccine. Overall study results and limits: Dominant at 160-218 and 743-854, vaccine-associated CD4 TCRs also spanned spike. White British donors predominated, females outnumbered males, and clonal diversity was possibly underestimated. Unmutated regions of variants are reportedly targeted by nearly half of spike-specific TCRs.

The rearrangement joins TRBV7-2 to TRBJ1-1; no clear D gene. This sequence originates from an adult who received the AZD1222 COVID-19 vaccine. The sequences come from peripheral blood, collected 28 days after the second AZD1222 dose. This chain's CDR3 is CASSLGSGNTEAFF. CDR3 coding DNA: TGTGCCAGCAGCTTAGGCTCGGGGAACACTGAAGCTTTCTTT.